This T cell receptor (beta chain) was found in a study of blood T cell repertoires in COVID-19. As for the study in general: COVID-19 samples, acute and convalescent, were from the United States, Italy and Spain. T cells, B-cell-depleted T cells, or PBMCs provided the cDNA or gDNA that served as material.

The authors' processing: Amplification with reference gene primers provided the estimates of nucleated cell counts. Profiling relied on immunoSEQ multiplex PCR, and the TCRdb table lists in-frame clones only, not all of them. V and J calls and clone size are copied from that table; D and trimming were computed from the DNA. Of around 200,000 clones in the sample, 83% were seen once. V was trimmed by 3 bases and J by 6 bases, leaving 11 bases between them. Germline V lookup: CDR1 KGHDR, CDR2 SFDVKD. This CDR3 comprises 13 residues. The rearrangement joins TRBV24-1 to TRBJ2-7; a possible D gene is TRBD1 (5 bases). The sequencing input was peripheral blood. This clonotype was sampled from a woman between 40 and 55 years old with active or convalescent COVID-19. CDR3 protein: CATSDPRVGEQYF. CDR3 sequence (DNA): TGTGCCACCAGTGATCCCAGGGTCGGCGAGCAGTACTTC.